The 26 T cell receptor beta chains below all came from one sample that was sequenced in a study of Ad26.COV2.S vaccination and SARS-CoV-2 variants. The sample's treatment: roughly 19 received Ad26.COV2.S at low or high dose, single or two shots; 5 received placebo; per-sample allocation not given. Sampling was performed 63 days after the first vaccine or placebo injection. TCRdb's copy holds only in-frame clones and misses some; the assay was immunoSEQ multiplex PCR. The sample lists over 400,000 clones, approximately 92% occurring once. Sequenced material: peripheral blood, taken in a trial of Ad26.COV2.S vaccine versus placebo. The receptors stem from a person aged 18 to 59 who received the Ad26.COV2.S COVID-19 vaccine or a placebo.

V is TRBV18 and J is TRBJ2-7; 10 bases line up with TRBD1. V dropped 6 bases and J dropped 3; count of bases not matched to a gene: 5. Germline CDR1 KGHSH, CDR2 LQKENI. The CDR3 runs 14 residues. CDR3 in DNA: TGTGCCAGCTCCTACGACAGGGGGCTCTACGAGCAGTACTTC. This codes for CASSYDRGLYEQYF.

V is TRBV6-5 and J is TRBJ1-6; 7 bases map to TRBD1. The CDR3 is 15 amino acids. Per germline, CDR1 MNHEY and CDR2 SVGAGI. Unmatched junction bases numbered 7, after V lost 2 bases and J lost 9 bases. The CDR3 DNA is TGTGCCAGCAGTTACCAGGGGGGGGGTGGTTCACCCCTCCACTTT. This translates into CASSYQGGGGSPLHF.

The V call is TRBV6-6, the J call TRBJ2-1; 8 nucleotides align to TRBD2. From germline, CDR1 is MNHNY and CDR2 SVGAGI (reference sequence). The V and J ends lost 2 bases and 8 bases, in that order; junction bases with no gene match: 11. The CDR3 is 16 residues long. For the CDR3, the DNA is TGTGCCAGCAGTTACGGTTCGGGGGGGCTTACCCATGAGCAGTTCTTC. Its translation is CASSYGSGGLTHEQFF.

The chain carries TRBV5-5 and TRBJ1-1; D is unresolved. Germline CDR1 and CDR2: SGHKS and YYEKEE (reference sequence). V was trimmed by 3 bases and J by 1 base, leaving 7 bases between them. This CDR3 spans 13 amino acids. CDR3 protein: CASSWVGNTEAFF. The CDR3 nucleotides are TGTGCCAGCAGCTGGGTAGGGAACACTGAAGCTTTCTTT.

This clone was seen once. The chain carries TRBV7-2 and TRBJ2-7; D is possibly TRBD1 (6 bases). Trimming stripped 1 base from V and 1 base from J, with 11 bases between. This CDR3 spans 15 amino acids. Germline CDR1 SGHTA, CDR2 FQGNSA. As DNA, the CDR3 is TGTGCCAGCAGCTTAGAGAGACAGGTATCCTACGAGCAGTACTTC. Translated: CASSLERQVSYEQYF.

The V gene is TRBV14, the J gene TRBJ1-2, with D perhaps TRBD1 (5 bases). The length of the CDR3 is 13 residues. Germline V lookup: CDR1 SGHDN, CDR2 FVKESK. Deletions cut 4 bases from V and 4 bases from J, with 10 bases between. This CDR3 is CASSPQGPYGYTF. The CDR3 DNA sequence: TGTGCCAGCAGCCCCCAGGGTCCCTATGGCTACACCTTC.

The chain recombines TRBV10-2 with TRBJ1-5, with 9 bases that match TRBD1. From germline, CDR1 is WSHSY and CDR2 SAAADI. The CDR3 sequence is 14 residues long. V trimming: 6 bases; J trimming: 9 bases; junction bases outside the gene matches: 9. CDR3 nucleotides: TGCGCCAGCAGGGGACAGGGAGGTTCTCGGCCCCAGCATTTT. This gives the protein CASRGQGGSRPQHF.

This clone has a single count. This chain links TRBV3-1 (or the pseudogene TRBV3-2) with TRBJ2-4, with 8 bases lining up with TRBD2. In germline, CDR1 is LGHDT, CDR2 YNNKEL (reference sequence). The CDR3 consists of 16 residues. With V trimmed by 4 bases and J by 0 bases, 5 bases remained unmatched. CDR3 bases: TGTGCCAGCAGCCGGGCGGGAGGTCTAGCCAAAAACATTCAGTACTTC. Its protein product is CASSRAGGLAKNIQYF.

CDR3 sequence: CASSFLGVGMNTEAFF. The CDR3 DNA sequence: TGTGCCAGCAGCTTTTTGGGGGTCGGCATGAACACTGAAGCTTTCTTT. The chain employs TRBV5-6 and TRBJ1-1, with D maybe TRBD1 (5 bases). Per germline, CDR1 SGHDT and CDR2 YYEEEE. The CDR3 has 16 residues. Trimming removed 2 bases at V and 0 bases at J, with 14 bases between.

The chain uses TRBV5-5 and TRBJ2-7, with unresolved D. CDR3 length: 18 amino acids. V shed 0 bases and J shed 3 bases, with 22 bases lying between them. CDR1 and CDR2 from the germline V gene are SGHKS and YYEKEE (reference sequence). CDR3 coding DNA: TGTGCCAGCAGCTTGGGGCCTTCGAGCGCAGACCTTATCTACGAGCAGTACTTC. As protein: CASSLGPSSADLIYEQYF.

The chain links TRBV28 to TRBJ1-2; TRBD1 is a possible D gene (5 bases). The germline V gene encodes CDR1 MDHEN and CDR2 SYDVKM. Trimming shortened V by 8 bases and J by 2 bases, and 12 bases separated the two germline ends. The CDR3 runs to 13 residues. The CDR3 is CASASGGNYGYTF. The CDR3 DNA is TGTGCCAGCGCTTCCGGGGGAAACTATGGCTACACCTTC.

Comments on this clone: A read error may produce the germline difference seen at one junction end. V is TRBV19 and J is TRBJ2-3; maybe TRBD1 (6 bases). Germline CDR1 is LNHDA and CDR2 is SQIVND (reference sequence). The CDR3 is made up of 10 amino acids. CDR3: CATEAGALNF. In nucleotides, the CDR3 is TGTGCCACTGAGGCAGGGGCCCTGAATTTT. Using reference TRBV19 and TRBJ2-3 for the parts outside the CDR3, the full variable domain is DGGITQSPKYLFRKEGQNVTLSCEQNLNHDAMYWYRQDPGQGLRLIYYSQIVNDFQKGDIAEGYSVSREKKESFPLTVTSAQKNPTAFYLCATEAGALNFGPGTRLTVL.

This chain joins TRBV29-1 and TRBJ1-3, with 8 bases aligning to TRBD1. There are 14 residues in the CDR3. V was pared by 6 bases and J by 0 bases, with 4 bases of the junction left unmatched. Germline lookup yields CDR1 SQVTM and CDR2 ANQGSEA. The CDR3 DNA follows: TGCAGCGTACGAACAGGGGGCTCTGGAAACACCATATATTTT. Its protein is CSVRTGGSGNTIYF.

The chain employs TRBV19 and TRBJ1-1, with D possibly TRBD1 on 5 matching bases. V lost 5 bases, J lost 0 bases, and 7 bases lay in between. Germline CDR1 LNHDA, CDR2 SQIVND (reference sequence). The CDR3 contains 13 residues. CDR3 protein: CASSDRVNTEAFF. CDR3 sequence (DNA): TGTGCCAGTAGTGACAGAGTGAACACTGAAGCTTTCTTT.

This chain uses TRBV2 with TRBJ1-5, with TRBD1 as a possible D gene (6 bases). Trimming stripped 7 bases from V and 0 bases from J, with 13 bases between. This CDR3 is 15 amino acids long. The V gene's germline CDR1 is SNHLY and CDR2 FYNNEI. The CDR3 loop reads CASTSTGYSNQPQHF. As DNA, the CDR3 is TGTGCCAGCACCTCGACAGGCTATAGCAATCAGCCCCAGCATTTT.

The V and J genes are TRBV6-2 or TRBV6-3 and TRBJ2-2, with D tentatively TRBD2 (5 bases). The CDR3 covers 14 residues. V dropped 2 bases and J dropped 6 bases, with 10 bases sitting between them. Germline lookup yields CDR1 MNHEY and CDR2 SVGEGT. CDR3: CASSYGSLAGELFF. CDR3 bases: TGTGCCAGCAGTTACGGGAGCCTGGCCGGGGAGCTGTTTTTT.

This chain connects TRBV19 to TRBJ1-5, with TRBD1 matching 7 bases. The CDR3 has 17 amino acids. Germline lookup yields CDR1 LNHDA and CDR2 SQIVND (reference sequence). With V trimmed by 0 bases and J by 0 bases, 5 bases remained unmatched. This CDR3 is CASSIDGRQGSNQPQHF. The CDR3 coding sequence is TGTGCCAGTAGTATAGATGGTAGACAGGGTAGCAATCAGCCCCAGCATTTT.

The chain is built from TRBV19 and TRBJ2-1; 7 bases align to TRBD1. V lost 7 bases to trimming and J lost 4 bases; unmatched junction nucleotides: 10. The V gene's germline CDR1 is LNHDA and CDR2 SQIVND (reference sequence). This CDR3 is built from 15 residues. CDR3 protein: CASNRGGARYNEQFF. The CDR3 nucleotides are TGTGCCAGTAATCGAGGGGGCGCGCGGTACAATGAGCAGTTCTTC.

The rearrangement uses TRBV2 and TRBJ2-3, with D perhaps matching TRBD1 (6 bases). V gave up 9 bases and J gave up 5 bases, with 9 bases separating them. Germline V gene data show CDR1 as SNHLY and CDR2 as FYNNEI. CDR3 length equals 11 residues. CDR3 sequence reads: CARGAGDTQYF. CDR3 bases: TGTGCCAGGGGGGCGGGAGATACGCAGTATTTT.

This chain uses TRBV5-4 with TRBJ1-6; weak D call: TRBD1 (6 bases). The CDR3 loop spans 16 amino acids. V lost 0 bases, J lost 9 bases, and 16 bases lay in between. Germline V gene sequence: CDR1 SGHNT, CDR2 YYREEE (reference sequence). The CDR3 protein is CASSLADTGQGSPLHF. The CDR3, as DNA: TGTGCCAGCAGCTTGGCCGATACAGGGCAGGGTTCACCCCTCCACTTT. The full variable domain, with the rest looked up from reference TRBV5-4 and TRBJ1-6, is ETGVTQSPTHLIKTRGQQVTLRCSSQSGHNTVSWYQQALGQGPQFIFQYYREEENGRGNFPPRFSGLQFPNYSSELNVNALELDDSALYLCASSLADTGQGSPLHFGNGTRLTVT.

This chain connects TRBV6-5 to TRBJ2-7, with 8 nucleotides matching TRBD1. The CDR3 runs to 13 residues. With 5 bases clipped from V and 3 bases from J, the junction kept 3 bases outside the gene matches. CDR1 and CDR2 from the germline V gene are MNHEY and SVGAGI. CDR3 sequence reads: CASSPGQVYEQYF. CDR3 coding DNA: TGTGCCAGCAGTCCGGGACAGGTCTACGAGCAGTACTTC.

The chain combines TRBV15 with TRBJ1-5; no clear D. V lost 0 bases and J lost 4, with 1 base in between. The CDR3 contains 12 residues. CDR1 is LNHNV and CDR2 is YYDKDF in the germline V gene (reference sequence). In DNA, the CDR3 is TGTGCCACCAGCAGAGATAATCAGCCCCAGCATTTT. Amino acid sequence: CATSRDNQPQHF.

The chain combines TRBV9 with TRBJ1-4; D call uncertain. This CDR3 contains 14 residues. Per the germline V gene, CDR1 is SGDLS and CDR2 is YYNGEE. With 0 bases removed from V and 7 bases from J, the gap between germline ends came to 10 bases. This CDR3 is CASSVAGGSEKLFF. The CDR3 DNA sequence: TGTGCCAGCAGCGTAGCAGGAGGCAGTGAAAAACTGTTTTTT.

V usage is TRBV6-6 and J usage is TRBJ2-7; D is undetermined. V was clipped by 6 bases and J by 4 bases, with 13 bases between them. There are 13 residues in the CDR3. Per the germline V gene, CDR1 is MNHNY and CDR2 is SVGAGI (reference sequence). As DNA, the CDR3 is TGTGCCAGCAGCCACCGCACCCTTTACGAGCAGTACTTC. Its translation: CASSHRTLYEQYF.

V is TRBV7-9 and J is TRBJ1-4; perhaps TRBD1 as D (6 bases). Trimming left V 8 bases short and J 8 bases short, with 18 bases between. The CDR3 length is 14 residues. Germline assignment: CDR1 SEHNR and CDR2 FQNEAQ (reference sequence). CDR3 nucleotides: TGTGCCAGCTCTGCACTACAGGGAAAGGAAAAACTGTTTTTT. Translation gives CASSALQGKEKLFF.

The rearrangement uses TRBV7-8 and TRBJ2-6; D gene uncertain. CDR1 and CDR2 from the germline V gene are SGHVS and FQNEAQ. This CDR3 is 16 amino acids long. V was cut by 6 bases and J by 0 bases, with 12 bases left in between. The CDR3 region has the DNA TGTGCCAGCAGGGTGACCCAGTTCTCTGGGGCCAACGTCCTGACTTTC. Its translation is CASRVTQFSGANVLTF.